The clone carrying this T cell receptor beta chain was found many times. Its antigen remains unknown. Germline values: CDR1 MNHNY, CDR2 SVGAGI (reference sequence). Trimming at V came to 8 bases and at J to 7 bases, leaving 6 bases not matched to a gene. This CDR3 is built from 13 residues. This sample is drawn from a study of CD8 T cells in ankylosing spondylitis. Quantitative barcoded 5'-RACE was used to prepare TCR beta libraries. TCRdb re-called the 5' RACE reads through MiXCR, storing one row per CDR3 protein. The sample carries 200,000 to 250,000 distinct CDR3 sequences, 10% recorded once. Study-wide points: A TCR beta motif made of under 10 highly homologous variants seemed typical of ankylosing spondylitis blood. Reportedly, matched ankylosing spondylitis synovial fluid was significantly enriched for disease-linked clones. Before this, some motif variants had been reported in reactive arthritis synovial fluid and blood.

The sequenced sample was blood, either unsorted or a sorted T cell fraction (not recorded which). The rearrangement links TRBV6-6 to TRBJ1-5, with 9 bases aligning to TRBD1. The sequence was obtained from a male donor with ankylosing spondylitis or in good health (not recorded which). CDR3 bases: TGTGCCAGCCAACAGGGGGCTAAACAGCCCCAGCATTTT. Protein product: CASQQGAKQPQHF.